Each of the 28 T cell receptor beta chains below was sequenced from the same sample in a study of blood T cell repertoires in COVID-19. The repertoire was sequenced with immunoSEQ multiplex PCR; TCRdb's copy has only in-frame clones and lacks some. This sample has some 400,000 clones; 70% to 90% occur once, and the top ten carry 1.3%. Input material: PBMCs or T cells enriched from blood (not recorded which). The origin of the receptors is a man under 40 who had recovered from COVID-19.

The chain employs TRBV30 and TRBJ2-5; 13 bases are a match to TRBD2. Per germline, CDR1 GTSNPN and CDR2 SVGIG (reference sequence). This CDR3 spans 14 amino acids. The V and J ends lost 2 bases and 9 bases, in that order; junction bases with no gene match: 6. The CDR3 sequence is CAWSTSGGAGSQYF. DNA for the CDR3: TGTGCCTGGAGTACTAGCGGGGGGGCCGGGTCCCAGTACTTC.

The chain links TRBV6-2 or TRBV6-3 to TRBJ1-6, with 7 bases matching TRBD1. The length of the CDR3 is 15 residues. The germline gives CDR1 MNHEY, CDR2 SVGEGT. J was trimmed by 7 bases and V by 5 bases; bases with no gene match: 8. This CDR3 reads CASSRRQGFNSPLHF. The CDR3, as DNA: TGTGCCAGCAGTCGTAGACAGGGCTTCAATTCACCCCTCCACTTT.

The chain recombines TRBV4-1 with TRBJ2-5, with D maybe TRBD2 (7 bases). Germline CDR1 and CDR2: MGHRA and YSYEKL. The length of the CDR3 is 17 residues. V lost 0 bases to trimming and J lost 2 bases, with 16 bases between them. CDR3 residues: CASSQDDRGAVQETQYF. The CDR3 DNA is TGCGCCAGCAGCCAAGATGATCGGGGGGCGGTTCAAGAGACCCAGTACTTC.

The rearrangement joins TRBV20-1 to TRBJ2-3, with TRBD2 matching 8 bases. CDR3 length equals 15 residues. Germline-derived CDR1 and CDR2 are DFQATT and SNEGSKA (reference sequence). After removal of 3 bases from V and 5 bases from J, the junction contained 10 bases not matched to a gene. The CDR3 bases are TGCAGTGCTAGTCAGCTAGCGGGTAGTTTAGATACGCAGTATTTT. Residues: CSASQLAGSLDTQYF.

This rearrangement joins TRBV7-6 to TRBJ1-1; D may be TRBD1 (5 bases). Germline V gene sequence: CDR1 SGHVS, CDR2 FNYEAQ. CDR3 length equals 14 residues. Trimming left V 0 bases short and J 4 bases short, with 9 bases between. CDR3 in amino acids: CASSLARVGTEAFF. CDR3 DNA: TGTGCCAGCAGCTTAGCCAGGGTGGGCACTGAAGCTTTCTTT.

The chain links TRBV23-1 to TRBJ1-6, with D hard to call. TRBV23-1 qualifies as an ORF whose function is uncertain. This CDR3 has 16 residues. V gave up 0 bases and J gave up 7 bases, with 13 bases separating them. For the CDR3, the DNA is TGCGCCAGCAGTCAATCCGGGTGGCGGGAGAATTCACCCCTCCACTTT. Its translation is CASSQSGWRENSPLHF.

This clone has more than one count but fewer than ten. This chain joins TRBV7-9 and TRBJ2-7, with no clear D. CDR3 length equals 13 residues. Trimming removed 2 bases at V and 6 bases at J, with 11 bases between. CDR1 and CDR2 from the germline V gene are SEHNR and FQNEAQ (reference sequence). This CDR3 reads CASSLLSVFEQYF. In nucleotides, the CDR3 is TGTGCCAGCAGCTTATTGTCTGTCTTCGAGCAGTACTTC.

This chain links TRBV7-2 with TRBJ2-1; D is undetermined. The CDR3 consists of 11 residues. With 5 bases removed from V and 9 bases from J, the gap between germline ends came to 8 bases. Germline lookup yields CDR1 SGHTA and CDR2 FQGNSA. CDR3 amino acids: CASSSWSEQFF. The CDR3 DNA follows: TGTGCCAGCAGCAGCTGGAGTGAGCAGTTCTTC.

This clone was detected once. The chain links TRBV27 to TRBJ2-3; D perhaps matches TRBD1 (6 bases). Germline loops: CDR1 MNHEY, CDR2 SMNVEV (reference sequence). This CDR3 region has 15 residues. Trimming took off 6 bases at V and 0 bases at J, with 13 bases between the two ends. The CDR3 loop is CASRGAEFSTDTQYF. The CDR3 coding sequence is TGTGCCAGCAGGGGGGCGGAGTTTAGCACAGATACGCAGTATTTT.

The chain carries TRBV7-2 and TRBJ2-2, with 8 bases lining up with TRBD1. The CDR3 covers 17 residues. Germline V gene data show CDR1 as SGHTA and CDR2 as FQGNSA. V was pared by 5 bases and J by 4 bases, with 12 bases of the junction left unmatched. This CDR3 reads CASSPLTQGVGTGELFF. The CDR3 DNA is TGTGCCAGCAGCCCGCTAACACAGGGGGTGGGCACCGGGGAGCTGTTTTTT.

This clone has a single count. The chain recombines TRBV7-2 with TRBJ2-7; TRBD1 agrees at 11 bases. The CDR3 has 15 residues. Germline loops: CDR1 SGHTA, CDR2 FQGNSA. V dropped 5 bases and J dropped 0; count of bases not matched to a gene: 3. CDR3 in amino acids: CASSTGTGGSYEQYF. In DNA form, the CDR3 reads TGTGCCAGCAGCACGGGGACAGGGGGCTCCTACGAGCAGTACTTC.

This chain joins TRBV29-1 and TRBJ2-2; D gene unclear. Trimming cost V 7 bases and J 4 bases, with 10 bases left between them. CDR1 and CDR2 (germline): SQVTM, ANQGSEA. The CDR3 extends over 12 amino acids. This CDR3 reads CSGALGTGELFF. The CDR3 nucleotides are TGCAGCGGGGCCTTGGGCACCGGGGAGCTGTTTTTT.

The chain carries TRBV19 and TRBJ1-5; 9 nucleotides match TRBD1. Germline V CDR1 and CDR2: LNHDA, SQIVND (reference sequence). The ends lost 0 bases at V and 6 bases at J; junction bases unmatched: 9. This CDR3 has 17 amino acids. This CDR3 reads CASSIERPGTGSQPQHF. In nucleotides, the CDR3 is TGTGCCAGTAGTATAGAGAGACCCGGGACAGGGTCTCAGCCCCAGCATTTT.

V is TRBV6-5 and J is TRBJ1-6, with 9 positions matching TRBD1. The V gene end was trimmed by 0 bases and the J gene end by 7 bases; junction bases not matched to a gene: 1. The CDR3 totals 15 residues. Germline V gene data show CDR1 as MNHEY and CDR2 as SVGAGI. As DNA, the CDR3 is TGTGCCAGCAGTTACTCCGGGACAGGGAATTCACCCCTCCACTTT. Translating it yields CASSYSGTGNSPLHF.

V and J are TRBV7-9 and TRBJ1-1; unclear D gene. Trimming cost V 5 bases and J 1 base, with 8 bases left between them. The CDR3 has 13 residues. Germline loops: CDR1 SEHNR, CDR2 FQNEAQ (reference sequence). The CDR3 DNA follows: TGTGCCAGCAGCGGCACCCCGAACACTGAAGCTTTCTTT. Translating it yields CASSGTPNTEAFF.

This chain links TRBV18 with TRBJ1-4; TRBD1 is a possible D gene (5 bases). Between the trimmed V and J ends, which lost 4 bases and 4 bases, there was a span of 10 bases. Germline V gene sequence: CDR1 KGHSH, CDR2 LQKENI. This CDR3 contains 14 residues. CDR3 in DNA: TGTGCCAGCTCACTGACAGCGGGTAATGAAAAACTGTTTTTT. Translation gives CASSLTAGNEKLFF.

This clone was observed a few times. The V call is TRBV25-1, the J call TRBJ2-3; 8 bases align to TRBD1. The CDR3 runs to 18 residues. Germline V gives CDR1 MGHDK, CDR2 SYGVNS. V was clipped by 2 bases and J by 3 bases; unmatched bases: 13. The CDR3 sequence: CASSEPVGQGPMTDTQYF. The CDR3 nucleotides are TGTGCCAGCAGTGAACCAGTCGGACAGGGACCGATGACAGATACGCAGTATTTT.

The chain carries TRBV6-7 and TRBJ2-7; 7 bases agree with TRBD1. TRBV6-7 is annotated as an ORF whose role is uncertain. The J segment lost 2 bases and the V segment lost 5 bases, leaving 9 bases of the junction unmatched. The CDR3 sequence is 15 residues long. CDR3 coding DNA: TGTGCCAGCAGTAACTGGACAGGCCATGCCTACGAGCAGTACTTC. It encodes CASSNWTGHAYEQYF.

This clone was counted once. The chain is built from TRBV6-1 and TRBJ1-2; tentative D call: TRBD1 (5 bases). The CDR3 has 15 amino acids. Germline assignment: CDR1 MNHNS and CDR2 SASEGT. V lost 2 bases, J lost 0 bases, and 10 bases lay in between. This chain's CDR3 is CASSEITGANYGYTF. The CDR3 DNA reads TGTGCCAGCAGTGAAATCACAGGAGCTAACTATGGCTACACCTTC.

The V and J genes are TRBV13 and TRBJ2-7, with D possibly being TRBD2 (5 bases). CDR1 is PRHDT and CDR2 is FYEKMQ in the germline V gene (reference sequence). V gave up 5 bases and J gave up 7 bases, with 9 bases separating them. CDR3 length: 11 residues. For the CDR3, the DNA is TGTGCCAGCAGCGTGAGGGCTGAGCAGTACTTC. Translation gives CASSVRAEQYF.

Turning to this clone: Additional DNA sequences in this sample encode the identical CDR3. The chain joins TRBV14 to TRBJ1-2, with 9 nucleotides matching TRBD1. CDR3 length equals 15 residues. Germline assignment: CDR1 SGHDN and CDR2 FVKESK. After removal of 2 bases from V and 6 bases from J, the junction contained 7 bases not matched to a gene. The CDR3 region is CASSQLDRGSDGYTF. In DNA form, the CDR3 reads TGTGCCAGCAGCCAACTGGACAGGGGATCGGATGGCTACACCTTC.

V is TRBV5-1 and J is TRBJ1-2; D gene ambiguous. The CDR3 is made up of 14 amino acids. The germline CDR1 and CDR2 sequences are SGHRS and YFSETQ. V dropped 0 bases and J dropped 2 bases, with 8 bases sitting between them. Here the CDR3 reads CASSLDSGNYGYTF. In nucleotides, the CDR3 is TGCGCCAGCAGCTTGGACAGTGGGAACTATGGCTACACCTTC.

DNA for the CDR3: TGTGCCAGCAGTCCTGGGCAGGGGGAGAGTGAAAAACTGTTTTTT. Protein sequence: CASSPGQGESEKLFF. The chain employs TRBV7-9 and TRBJ1-4; 7 bases match TRBD1. Germline V gene data show CDR1 as SEHNR and CDR2 as FQNEAQ (reference sequence). Trimming at V came to 6 bases and at J to 7 bases, leaving 11 bases not matched to a gene. The CDR3 runs 15 residues.

This chain connects TRBV19 to TRBJ1-5; maybe TRBD1 (5 bases). Germline V gene data show CDR1 as LNHDA and CDR2 as SQIVND (reference sequence). V was clipped by 7 bases and J by 0 bases, with 13 bases between them. The CDR3 is 15 amino acids. CDR3: CASKRDQGSNQPQHF. The CDR3 coding sequence is TGTGCCAGTAAAAGAGATCAGGGTAGCAATCAGCCCCAGCATTTT.

The gene calls are TRBV5-4 and TRBJ1-2, with TRBD1 identical over 9 bases. Germline V CDR1 and CDR2: SGHNT, YYREEE (reference sequence). V trimming: 3 bases; J trimming: 5 bases; junction bases outside the gene matches: 14. This CDR3 comprises 17 residues. This chain's CDR3 is CASSWERYRGLEYGYTF. The CDR3 DNA reads TGTGCCAGCAGCTGGGAAAGATACAGGGGGCTGGAGTATGGCTACACCTTC.

V gene TRBV7-9 combines with J gene TRBJ1-6; D gene ambiguous. CDR3 length: 14 residues. Trimming removed 4 bases at V and 11 bases at J, with 15 bases between. Per the germline V gene, CDR1 is SEHNR and CDR2 is FQNEAQ (reference sequence). CDR3 nucleotides: TGTGCCAGCAGCTCGGACCGGGATAAGCCACCCCTCCACTTT. This gives the protein CASSSDRDKPPLHF. Full variable domain (remainder filled in from reference TRBV7-9 and TRBJ1-6): DTGVSQNPRHKITKRGQNVTFRCDPISEHNRLYWYRQTLGQGPEFLTYFQNEAQLEKSRLLSDRFSAERPKGSFSTLEIQRTEQGDSAMYLCASSSDRDKPPLHFGNGTRLTVT.

This chain links TRBV27 with TRBJ1-2; D might be TRBD1 (6 bases). V lost 3 bases, J lost 0 bases, and 14 bases lay in between. From germline, CDR1 is MNHEY and CDR2 SMNVEV (reference sequence). The CDR3 consists of 16 residues. The CDR3 region has the DNA TGTGCCAGCAGTTTCTCCCCGGCAGGGGCTAACTATGGCTACACCTTC. Translated, it gives CASSFSPAGANYGYTF.

This chain connects TRBV7-9 to TRBJ2-2; D unclear. V was clipped by 6 bases and J by 4 bases, with 6 bases between them. CDR1 is SEHNR and CDR2 is FQNEAQ in the germline V gene (reference sequence). The CDR3 runs to 12 residues. The CDR3 spells CASSFFTGELFF. Written as DNA, the CDR3 is TGTGCCAGCAGTTTCTTCACCGGGGAGCTGTTTTTT.